These 16 T cell receptor beta chains were all obtained from the same sample, sequenced in a study of monozygotic twins with inflammatory bowel disease. TCRdb re-called the 5' RACE reads and shows each CDR3 protein once, DNA omitted. The sample features fewer than 110,000 distinct CDR3 sequences, with roughly 1.9% in its top ten. The sample taken for sequencing was blood. Receptor source: a human donor with ulcerative colitis or Crohn's disease, or a healthy co-twin of an affected twin (not recorded which).

The chain employs TRBV5-1 and TRBJ2-1; TCRdb's D call of TRBD1 is untestable without DNA. Per the germline V gene, CDR1 is SGHRS and CDR2 is YFSETQ. CDR3 length equals 15 residues. CDR3 sequence reads: CASSPRLGQGNEQFF.

The gene calls are TRBV7-2 and TRBJ1-5; TCRdb's D gene call, TRBD1, goes unchecked for lack of DNA. From germline, CDR1 is SGHTA and CDR2 FQGNSA. The CDR3 length is 15 residues. The CDR3 sequence: CASSLGHRLYQPQHF.

CDR3 sequence reads: CASSPVSGANVLTF. The chain couples TRBV18 to TRBJ2-6. Germline V lookup: CDR1 KGHSH, CDR2 LQKENI. The length of the CDR3 is 14 residues.

The V call is TRBV28, the J call TRBJ2-3; with no DNA, the TCRdb D assignment of TRBD2 cannot be verified. CDR1 and CDR2 from the germline V gene are MDHEN and SYDVKM. The CDR3 is made up of 18 amino acids. Here the CDR3 reads CASHTPRIRRGGIDTQYF.

The V call is TRBV12-3 or TRBV12-4, the J call TRBJ2-3; TCRdb designates TRBD2, a call that cannot be tested without DNA. The CDR3 spans 14 residues. CDR3 sequence: CASRLAGLTDTQYF.

The V gene is TRBV7-9, the J gene TRBJ2-2. There are 15 residues in the CDR3. CDR1 is SEHNR and CDR2 is FQNEAQ in the germline V gene (reference sequence). This CDR3 reads CASSLYGPNTGELFF.

The CDR3 protein is CASSQPGTDTQYF. The chain uses TRBV7-3 and TRBJ2-3. CDR3 length: 13 amino acids. CDR1 and CDR2 (germline): SGHTA, FQGTGA.

The rearrangement uses TRBV20-1 and TRBJ2-1; TCRdb reports TRBD2, a call that lacks DNA to check it against. The germline V gene encodes CDR1 DFQATT and CDR2 SNEGSKA (reference sequence). This CDR3 has 16 residues. CDR3 amino acids: CSARPFTSGHYNEQFF.

The chain carries TRBV5-6 and TRBJ1-4; the TRBD1 assignment by TCRdb is unverifiable without DNA. CDR1 is SGHDT, CDR2 YYEEEE, per germline. CDR3 size: 15 residues. CDR3 region: CASSFKGGHQEKLFF.

The CDR3 loop reads CASSLGQPPNEQYF. This chain connects TRBV6-1 to TRBJ2-7; the D call of TRBD1 rests on TCRdb alone, since no DNA is present to check it. There are 14 residues in the CDR3. In germline, CDR1 is MNHNS, CDR2 SASEGT.

The CDR3: CASSTYLAGGETQYF. This sequence joins TRBV7-6 and TRBJ2-5; TCRdb reports TRBD2, a call that lacks DNA to check it against. Germline lookup yields CDR1 SGHVS and CDR2 FNYEAQ. This CDR3 region has 15 residues. Filled out from reference TRBV7-6 and TRBJ2-5, the complete variable domain reads GAGVSQSPRYKVTKRGQDVALRCDPISGHVSLYWYRQALGQGPEFLTYFNYEAQQDKSGLPNDRFSAERPEGSISTLTIQRTEQRDSAMYRCASSTYLAGGETQYFGPGTRLLVL.

This chain uses TRBV25-1 with TRBJ1-4; TCRdb designates TRBD1, a call that cannot be tested without DNA. CDR1 MGHDK and CDR2 SYGVNS come from the germline V gene. The CDR3 spans 16 residues. The CDR3 protein is CASSPTRGATNEKLFF.

The CDR3 here is CASSLVTGNSGANVLTF. This chain uses TRBV5-1 with TRBJ2-6. Germline V lookup: CDR1 SGHRS, CDR2 YFSETQ. This CDR3 has 17 amino acids.

The chain is built from TRBV28 and TRBJ1-4; TCRdb's D call, TRBD1, is unchecked because there is no DNA. The CDR3 consists of 14 residues. Per the germline V gene, CDR1 is MDHEN and CDR2 is SYDVKM. CDR3 protein: CASVGGSANEKLFF.

This chain joins TRBV4-2 and TRBJ2-2; TCRdb reports TRBD1, a call that lacks DNA to check it against. Germline V CDR1 and CDR2: LGHNA, YNFKEQ. This CDR3 has 15 residues. CDR3 sequence reads: CASSLGTVTTGELFF.

The genes are TRBV7-8 and TRBJ2-3; no DNA is available, so the TRBD1 call from TCRdb remains unchecked. The CDR3 loop spans 15 amino acids. The V gene's germline CDR1 is SGHVS and CDR2 FQNEAQ. The CDR3 protein is CASSRAPQGRETQYF. The entire variable domain, with the rest obtained from reference TRBV7-8 and TRBJ2-3, is as follows: GAGVSQSPRYKVAKRGQDVALRCDPISGHVSLFWYQQALGQGPEFLTYFQNEAQLDKSGLPSDRFFAERPEGSVSTLKIQRTQQEDSAVYLCASSRAPQGRETQYFGPGTRLTVL.